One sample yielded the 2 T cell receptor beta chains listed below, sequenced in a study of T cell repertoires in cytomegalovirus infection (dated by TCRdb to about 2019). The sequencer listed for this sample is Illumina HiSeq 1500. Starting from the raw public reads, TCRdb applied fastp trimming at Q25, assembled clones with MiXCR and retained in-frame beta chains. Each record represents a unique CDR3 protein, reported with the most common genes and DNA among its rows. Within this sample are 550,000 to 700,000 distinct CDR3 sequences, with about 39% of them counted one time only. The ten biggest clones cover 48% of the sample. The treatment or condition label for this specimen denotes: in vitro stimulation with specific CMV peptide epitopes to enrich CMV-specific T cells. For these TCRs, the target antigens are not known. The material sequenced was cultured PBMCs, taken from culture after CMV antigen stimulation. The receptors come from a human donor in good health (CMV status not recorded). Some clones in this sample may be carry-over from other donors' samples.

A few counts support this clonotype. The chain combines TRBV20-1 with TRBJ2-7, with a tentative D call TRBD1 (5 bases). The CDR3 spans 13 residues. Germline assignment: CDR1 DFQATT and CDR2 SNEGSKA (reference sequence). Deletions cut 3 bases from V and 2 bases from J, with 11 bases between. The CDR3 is CSASSTDTYEQYF. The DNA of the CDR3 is TGCAGTGCTAGCAGCACGGACACCTACGAGCAGTACTTC.

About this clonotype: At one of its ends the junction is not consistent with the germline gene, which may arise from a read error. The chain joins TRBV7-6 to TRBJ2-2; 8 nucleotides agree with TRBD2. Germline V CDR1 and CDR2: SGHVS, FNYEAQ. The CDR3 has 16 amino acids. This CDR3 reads CASSAGGRRTAGEMFF. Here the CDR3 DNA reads TGTGCCAGCAGCGCGGGGGGCCGTCGGACGGCCGGGGAGATGTTTTTT.